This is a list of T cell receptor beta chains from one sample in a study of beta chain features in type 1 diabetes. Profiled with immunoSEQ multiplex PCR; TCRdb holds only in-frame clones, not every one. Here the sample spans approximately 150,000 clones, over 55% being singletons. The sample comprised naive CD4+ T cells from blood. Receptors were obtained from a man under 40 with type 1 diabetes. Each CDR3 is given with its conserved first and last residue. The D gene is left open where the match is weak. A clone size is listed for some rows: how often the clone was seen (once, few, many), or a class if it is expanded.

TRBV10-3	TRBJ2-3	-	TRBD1	TGTGCCATCATGGGACAGGACCGCACAGATACGCAGTATTTT	CAIMGQDRTDTQYF
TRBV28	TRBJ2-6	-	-	TGTGCCAGCAGCCTCGACAGCTCTGGGGCCAACGTCCTGACTTTC	CASSLDSSGANVLTF
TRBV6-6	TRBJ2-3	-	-	TGTGCCAGCAGGCCGGGGGCAGATACGCAGTATTTT	CASRPGADTQYF
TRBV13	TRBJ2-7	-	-	TGTGCCAGCAGCTTAGTCGGGACGGGGACCTACGAGCAGTACTTC	CASSLVGTGTYEQYF
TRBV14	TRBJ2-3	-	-	TGTGCCAGCAGCCAAGAGCAGGGTTTTAGCACAGATACGCAGTATTTT	CASSQEQGFSTDTQYF
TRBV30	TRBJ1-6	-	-	TGTGCCTGGAGTATCGCGGCGAATAATTCACCCCTCCACTTT	CAWSIAANNSPLHF
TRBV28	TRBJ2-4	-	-	TGTGCCAGCAGTTTAGCAGAACTAGCCAAAAACATTCAGTACTTC	CASSLAELAKNIQYF
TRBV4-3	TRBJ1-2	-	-	TGCGCCAGCAGCCAAACCAGGAGCCAGGGCTATGGCTACACCTTC	CASSQTRSQGYGYTF
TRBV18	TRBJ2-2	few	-	TGTGCCAGCTCACCCCTACTTCTTACACGGACAGACGGGGAGCTGTTTTTT	CASSPLLLTRTDGELFF
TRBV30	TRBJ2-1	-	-	TGTGCCAGTGAGCGGGCCTACAATGAGCAGTTCTTC	CASERAYNEQFF
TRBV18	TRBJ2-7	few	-	TGTGCCAGCTCACCACGGGACGAGCAGTACTTC	CASSPRDEQYF
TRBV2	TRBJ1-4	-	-	TGTGCCAGCAGGCCGGGACTGAGTAATGAAAAACTGTTTTTT	CASRPGLSNEKLFF
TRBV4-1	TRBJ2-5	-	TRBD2	TGCGCCAGCAGCCAGGTTGGACTAGCGGGGGGGCCGCGGCACCAAGAGACCCAGTACTTC	CASSQVGLAGGPRHQETQYF
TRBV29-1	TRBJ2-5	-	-	TGCAGCGTCGGGCTAGGCTTGGAGACCCAGTACTTC	CSVGLGLETQYF
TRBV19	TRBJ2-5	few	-	TGTGCCAGTAGGGACGGGGTGTTTATGGAGACCCAGTACTTC	CASRDGVFMETQYF
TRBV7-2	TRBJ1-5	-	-	TGTGCCAGCAGCATACAGCAATTGGATCAGCCCCAGCATTTT	CASSIQQLDQPQHF
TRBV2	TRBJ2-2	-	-	TGTGCCAGCAGTGATTTCGGGGGTAACACCGGGGAGCTGTTTTTT	CASSDFGGNTGELFF
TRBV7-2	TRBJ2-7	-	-	TGTGCCAGCAGCTTAACCCTGCTTCATCACGAGCAGTACTTC	CASSLTLLHHEQYF
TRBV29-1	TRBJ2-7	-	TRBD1	TGCAGCGTGGGACAGACTTTAAACTCCTACGAGCAGTACTTC	CSVGQTLNSYEQYF
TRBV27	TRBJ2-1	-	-	TGTGCCAGCAGTCCTCGGGACGGGCCAGGAAATGAGCAGTTCTTC	CASSPRDGPGNEQFF
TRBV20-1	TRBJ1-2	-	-	TGCAGTGGGGCGATTTCGGCCGGCTACACCTTC	CSGAISAGYTF
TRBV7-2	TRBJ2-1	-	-	TGTGCCAGCAGCTTGGAACCGGGTTCCTACAATGAGCAGTTCTTC	CASSLEPGSYNEQFF
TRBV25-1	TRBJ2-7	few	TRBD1	TGTGCCAGCAGTGGACAGGGTTACGAGCAGTACTTC	CASSGQGYEQYF
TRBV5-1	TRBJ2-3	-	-	TGCGCCAGCAGCCGGGATGGTACAGGTTATACGCAGTATTTT	CASSRDGTGYTQYF
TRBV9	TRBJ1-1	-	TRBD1	TGTGCCAGCAGCGTGACAGGGGGCACGGCTGAAGCTTTCTTT	CASSVTGGTAEAFF
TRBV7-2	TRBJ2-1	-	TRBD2	TGTGCCAGCAGCTTAGTGTCTACGGTAGCGGGGCACAATGAGCAGTTCTTC	CASSLVSTVAGHNEQFF
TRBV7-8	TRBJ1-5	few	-	TGTGCCAGCAGCTTAGGGGGTCTGAGCAATCAGCCCCAGCATTTT	CASSLGGLSNQPQHF
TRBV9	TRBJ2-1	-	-	TGTGCCAGCAGCGTAGATGAGGGGCCAAGGCAGTTCTTC	CASSVDEGPRQFF
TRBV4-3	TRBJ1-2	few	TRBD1	TGCGCCAGCAGCCAAGAACAGGGGCACAGCTATGGCTACACCTTC	CASSQEQGHSYGYTF
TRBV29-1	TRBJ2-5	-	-	TGCAGCGTTGAGGAGCGGCAAGAGACCCAGTACTTC	CSVEERQETQYF
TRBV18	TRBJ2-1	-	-	TGTGCCAGCTCACCACCCCTCAGTGGGAATGAGCAGTTCTTC	CASSPPLSGNEQFF